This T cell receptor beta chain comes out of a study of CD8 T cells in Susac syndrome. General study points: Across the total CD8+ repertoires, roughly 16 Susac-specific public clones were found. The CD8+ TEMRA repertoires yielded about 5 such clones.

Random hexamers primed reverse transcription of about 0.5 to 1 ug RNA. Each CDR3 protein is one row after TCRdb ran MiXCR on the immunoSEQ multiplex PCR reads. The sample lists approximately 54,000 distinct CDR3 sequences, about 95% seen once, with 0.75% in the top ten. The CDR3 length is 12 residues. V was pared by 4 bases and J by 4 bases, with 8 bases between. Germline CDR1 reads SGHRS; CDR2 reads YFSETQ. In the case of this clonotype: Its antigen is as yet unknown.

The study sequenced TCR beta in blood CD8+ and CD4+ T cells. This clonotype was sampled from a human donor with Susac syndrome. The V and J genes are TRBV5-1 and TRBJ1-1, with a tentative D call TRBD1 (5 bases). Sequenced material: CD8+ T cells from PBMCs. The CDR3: CASSGGFTEAFF. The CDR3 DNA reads TGCGCCAGCAGCGGGGGGTTCACTGAAGCTTTCTTT.